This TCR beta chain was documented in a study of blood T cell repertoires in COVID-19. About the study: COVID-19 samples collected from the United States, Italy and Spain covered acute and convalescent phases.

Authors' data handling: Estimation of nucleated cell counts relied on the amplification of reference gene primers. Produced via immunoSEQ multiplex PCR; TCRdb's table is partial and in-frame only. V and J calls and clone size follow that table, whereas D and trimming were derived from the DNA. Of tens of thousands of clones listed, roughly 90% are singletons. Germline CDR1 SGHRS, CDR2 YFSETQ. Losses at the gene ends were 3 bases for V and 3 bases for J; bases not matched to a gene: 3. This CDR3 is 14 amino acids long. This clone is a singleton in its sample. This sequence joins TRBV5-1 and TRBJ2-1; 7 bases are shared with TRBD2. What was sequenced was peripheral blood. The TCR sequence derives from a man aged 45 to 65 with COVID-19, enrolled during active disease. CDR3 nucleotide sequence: TGCGCCAGCAGCTCTCCTAGCGGCTACAATGAGCAGTTCTTC. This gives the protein CASSSPSGYNEQFF.